This T cell receptor (beta chain) was recorded in a study of T cell clones after liver transplantation. TCRdb's copy holds only in-frame clones and misses some; the assay was immunoSEQ multiplex PCR. The sample includes about 12,000 clones, around 74% seen only once; the top ten take over 25%. The sequence derives from a human patient who received a liver transplant. Some of these T cells may belong to the graft donor. The sample was CD8+ T cells from blood, taken at the 22-month timepoint.

The CDR3 coding sequence is TGTGCCAGCGGGGATGCCTTCTTTCTCGAGCAGTACTTC. It encodes CASGDAFFLEQYF. The V gene is TRBV27, the J gene TRBJ2-7; D gene unclear. The CDR3 spans 13 residues. The ends were cut back, 8 bases at V and 6 bases at J, with 17 bases in the middle. Germline CDR1 reads MNHEY; CDR2 reads SMNVEV (reference sequence).